This TCR beta chain was sequenced during a study of vaccination and CD4 T cells after COVID-19. The overall study: Stimuli were overlapping spike peptide pools of SARS-CoV-2 and three common cold coronaviruses (HCoV-NL63, HCoV-OC43, HCoV-229E).

Findings and limits, study-wide: For convalescent patients, a median roughly 87% of reactive clones surfaced exclusively after vaccination.

Sequencing of cultured CD4+ T cell DNA used the Oncomine TCR Beta short-read assay. TCRdb re-called the PCR reads with MiXCR, one entry per CDR3 protein. The sample shows approximately 15,000 distinct CDR3 sequences, about 35% of them seen only once. As concerns this clonotype: Its antigen is not identified.

The CDR3 has 17 amino acids. Trimming took 5 bases from V and 1 from J, leaving 19 bases between them. Germline CDR1 SGHNT, CDR2 YENEEA. The treatment: approximately nine-day PBMC culture with coronavirus spike peptide pools or control peptides (ViraFEST assay). Spanning March to December 2020, the positive PCR dates came before US Alpha, Beta and Delta variants. Researchers reported culturing about 2 million PBMCs per well with approximately 10 IU/ml IL-2 and roughly 9.1 ug/ml peptide pools. Sequencing was carried out using cultured CD4+ T cells from blood. The chain couples TRBV11-3 to TRBJ2-3, with D perhaps TRBD2 (7 bases). This TCR came from a human donor with COVID-19. CDR3 nucleotides: TGTGCCAGCAGCCCGGCAACGGGGGGCGTCGGCACAGATACGCAGTATTTT. It is translated as CASSPATGGVGTDTQYF.